The 24 T cell receptor beta chains given below trace back to one sample, sequenced in a study of blood T cell repertoires in COVID-19. Some clones are missing from TCRdb's copy, which holds only in-frame ones; the method was immunoSEQ multiplex PCR. The table has just over 300,000 clones, approximately 83% seen once. Sequencing was done on a sample of PBMCs or T cells enriched from blood (not recorded which). The receptors were gathered from a man under 40 who had recovered from COVID-19.

The chain recombines TRBV19 with TRBJ1-1; possible D gene TRBD1, 6 bases. CDR3 length: 14 residues. Germline V CDR1 and CDR2: LNHDA, SQIVND (reference sequence). V was trimmed by 10 bases and J by 5 bases, leaving 20 bases between them. The DNA of the CDR3 is TGTGCCACCCGGGAATACAGGGTTAGGACTGAAGCTTTCTTT. Its translation is CATREYRVRTEAFF. The variable domain in full, completed from reference TRBV19 and TRBJ1-1, reads DGGITQSPKYLFRKEGQNVTLSCEQNLNHDAMYWYRQDPGQGLRLIYYSQIVNDFQKGDIAEGYSVSREKKESFPLTVTSAQKNPTAFYLCATREYRVRTEAFFGQGTRLTVV.

The genes are TRBV5-4 and TRBJ1-3, with D unclear. There are 15 residues in the CDR3. V lost 0 bases, J lost 2 bases, and 9 bases lay in between. From germline, CDR1 is SGHNT and CDR2 YYREEE (reference sequence). The CDR3 reads CASSLAPAAGNTIYF. For the CDR3, the DNA is TGTGCCAGCAGCTTGGCCCCCGCGGCTGGAAACACCATATATTTT.

This clone was counted once. The gene calls are TRBV4-1 and TRBJ1-2; 12 nucleotides line up with TRBD1. Germline-derived CDR1 and CDR2 are MGHRA and YSYEKL. The CDR3 has 16 amino acids. The J segment lost 3 bases and the V segment lost 4 bases, leaving 6 bases of the junction unmatched. The CDR3 protein is CASSPGQGAFYYGYTF. CDR3 DNA sequence: TGCGCCAGCAGCCCGGGACAGGGGGCTTTTTACTATGGCTACACCTTC.

CDR3 loop: CASSEAAGTQYF. Written as DNA, the CDR3 is TGTGCCAGCAGCGAGGCAGCGGGGACCCAGTACTTC. V is TRBV9 and J is TRBJ2-5; D may be TRBD2 (6 bases). Germline V gene lookup returns CDR1 SGDLS and CDR2 YYNGEE. The ends were cut back, 3 bases at V and 7 bases at J, with 10 bases in the middle. The CDR3 is made up of 12 amino acids.

Turning to this clone: Relative to the germline gene, one junction end is altered; a read error may explain this. The chain has TRBV7-7 and TRBJ2-2; D is uncertain. Per germline, CDR1 SSHAT and CDR2 FNYEAQ (reference sequence). The CDR3 covers 16 residues. The chain's CDR3 is CASSPARLANTGELFF. The DNA for the CDR3 is TGTGCTAGCAGCCCCGCTCGGCTAGCGAACACCGGGGAGCTGTTTTTT.

This clone was seen a single time. This chain connects TRBV7-2 to TRBJ2-1; 7 bases fit TRBD2. This CDR3 is built from 13 residues. Germline-derived CDR1 and CDR2 are SGHTA and FQGNSA. Trimming removed 5 bases from V and 12 bases from J; junction bases left unmatched: 10. Here the CDR3 DNA reads TGTGCCAGCAGCGCCGGCCCCGGCGGGGGGCAGTTCTTC. Its protein product is CASSAGPGGGQFF.

This clone was counted a few times. The J gene is TRBJ2-5, the V gene TRBV7-2, with D perhaps TRBD1 (7 bases). V was cut by 5 bases and J by 4 bases, with 17 bases left in between. CDR3 length: 15 amino acids. Germline V gives CDR1 SGHTA, CDR2 FQGNSA. The CDR3 here is CASSQGGTIGETQYF. Here the CDR3 DNA reads TGTGCCAGCAGCCAGGGGGGTACAATCGGAGAGACCCAGTACTTC.

This sequence joins TRBV5-4 and TRBJ2-7, with D tentatively TRBD1 (6 bases). Germline CDR1 SGHNT, CDR2 YYREEE (reference sequence). V shed 2 bases and J shed 1 base, with 7 bases lying between them. The CDR3 length is 13 residues. CDR3 residues: CASSLGQSYEQYF. For the CDR3, the DNA is TGTGCCAGCAGCTTAGGACAGTCCTACGAGCAGTACTTC.

This chain links TRBV4-2 with TRBJ2-3, with 12 bases matching TRBD2. The CDR3 contains 17 residues. V trimming: 0 bases; J trimming: 2 bases; junction bases outside the gene matches: 3. Germline loops: CDR1 LGHNA, CDR2 YNFKEQ. The CDR3 loop is CASSQELAGGHTDTQYF. The DNA for the CDR3 is TGTGCCAGCAGCCAAGAACTAGCGGGGGGTCACACAGATACGCAGTATTTT.

V gene TRBV4-1 combines with J gene TRBJ1-4, with D maybe TRBD1 (6 bases). From germline, CDR1 is MGHRA and CDR2 YSYEKL. CDR3 length: 17 residues. Trimming removed 1 base from V and 4 bases from J, with 16 bases in between. The DNA of the CDR3 is TGCGCCAGCAGCCAAGTCATAGGGGGTGTTTTTAATGAAAAACTGTTTTTT. Its protein is CASSQVIGGVFNEKLFF.

J is TRBJ1-2 and V is TRBV9; D is unclear. The CDR3 sequence is 14 residues long. From germline, CDR1 is SGDLS and CDR2 YYNGEE. V lost 0 bases and J lost 4, with 10 bases in between. The CDR3 DNA reads TGTGCCAGCAGCGTAGGGTTCGTCGGCTATGGCTACACCTTC. Protein product: CASSVGFVGYGYTF.

CDR3 in DNA: TGTGCCAGCAGTGACTCGATAGGGGGGGCGACAGATACGCAGTATTTT. As protein: CASSDSIGGATDTQYF. This chain joins TRBV6-4 and TRBJ2-3; possible D gene TRBD2, 7 bases. The CDR3 totals 16 residues. The germline V gene encodes CDR1 MRHNA and CDR2 SNTAGT. V lost 0 bases and J lost 3, with 13 bases in between.

The rearrangement links TRBV30 to TRBJ2-2; D is perhaps TRBD2 (5 bases). In germline, CDR1 is GTSNPN, CDR2 SVGIG (reference sequence). Between the trimmed V and J ends, which lost 2 bases and 0 bases, there was a span of 7 bases. This CDR3 comprises 14 residues. CDR3: CAWSRRANTGELFF. The CDR3 DNA reads as TGTGCCTGGAGTAGGCGGGCGAACACCGGGGAGCTGTTTTTT.

CDR3 loop: CAWSVAFTEAFF. The DNA for the CDR3 is TGTGCCTGGAGTGTGGCATTCACTGAAGCTTTCTTT. V usage is TRBV30 and J usage is TRBJ1-1; D unclear. The CDR3 sequence is 12 residues long. Germline-derived CDR1 and CDR2 are GTSNPN and SVGIG (reference sequence). The V end was cut by 0 bases, the J end by 4 bases, with 6 bases between. Full variable domain (remainder filled in from reference TRBV30 and TRBJ1-1): SQTIHQWPATLVQPVGSPLSLECTVEGTSNPNLYWYRQAAGRGLQLLFYSVGIGQISSEVPQNLSASRPQDRQFILSSKKLLLSDSGFYLCAWSVAFTEAFFGQGTRLTVV.

The chain links TRBV5-1 to TRBJ2-5, with 7 bases aligning to TRBD2. With 4 bases clipped from V and 4 bases from J, the junction kept 10 bases outside the gene matches. The germline gives CDR1 SGHRS, CDR2 YFSETQ. The CDR3 covers 15 residues. CDR3 in amino acids: CASSPGAAGRETQYF. The CDR3, as DNA: TGCGCCAGCAGCCCCGGGGCAGCGGGGAGAGAGACCCAGTACTTC.

The CDR3 coding sequence is TGTGCCAGCAGCCAAGAGACAGGGGGCATTATTAACTATGGCTACACCTTC. The encoded protein is CASSQETGGIINYGYTF. V is TRBV4-2 and J is TRBJ1-2; 10 bases line up with TRBD1. Germline V gene sequence: CDR1 LGHNA, CDR2 YNFKEQ. This CDR3 has 17 residues. The junction had 5 bases not matched to a gene; V was cut back by 0 bases and J by 1 base.

This rearrangement joins TRBV6-1 to TRBJ2-1, with 7 bases identical to TRBD1. Germline V gives CDR1 MNHNS, CDR2 SASEGT. There are 16 residues in the CDR3. With 6 bases clipped from V and 8 bases from J, the junction kept 16 bases outside the gene matches. CDR3 in amino acids: CASSETGAVGFDEQFF. The CDR3 nucleotides read TGTGCCAGCAGCGAAACAGGGGCAGTAGGGTTCGATGAGCAGTTCTTC.

The V call is TRBV9, the J call TRBJ2-1; tentative D call: TRBD1 (6 bases). V was cut by 4 bases and J by 1 base, with 9 bases left in between. Looked up from germline, CDR1 is SGDLS and CDR2 is YYNGEE. There are 14 residues in the CDR3. CDR3 region: CASSYGTSYNEQFF. The CDR3, as DNA: TGTGCCAGCAGCTACGGGACATCCTACAATGAGCAGTTCTTC.

The chain has TRBV15 and TRBJ1-4; 8 bases are shared with TRBD1. This CDR3 has 15 amino acids. Germline CDR1 is LNHNV and CDR2 is YYDKDF (reference sequence). Losses at the gene ends were 1 base for V and 7 bases for J; bases not matched to a gene: 5. The CDR3 is CATSRVQGAVEKLFF. The CDR3 nucleotides are TGTGCCACCAGCAGAGTCCAGGGGGCGGTTGAAAAACTGTTTTTT.

CDR3 bases: TGTGCCAGCAGCCATGGGACTAGCGGGGGGCAGGCTGAGCAGTTCTTC. Translating gives CASSHGTSGGQAEQFF. This chain joins TRBV11-3 and TRBJ2-1; 15 bases align to TRBD2. Germline CDR1 is SGHNT and CDR2 is YENEEA. V lost 5 bases and J lost 9; bases outside the gene matches: 8. The CDR3 is made up of 16 amino acids.

This sequence joins TRBV4-3 and TRBJ2-1; TRBD1 matches at 8 bases. The ends lost 4 bases at V and 5 bases at J; junction bases unmatched: 7. The CDR3 is made up of 15 amino acids. In germline, CDR1 is LGHNA, CDR2 YSLEER. The chain's CDR3 is CASSPARTGNNEQFF. The CDR3 bases are TGCGCCAGCAGCCCAGCTAGGACAGGGAACAATGAGCAGTTCTTC.

The chain carries TRBV7-2 and TRBJ2-5; TRBD2 matches at 7 bases. V shed 6 bases, J shed 4 bases, and the junction held 8 bases outside the gene matches. This CDR3 spans 14 amino acids. The germline V gene has CDR1 SGHTA and CDR2 FQGNSA. CDR3 nucleotides: TGTGCCAGCAGTTGGCGGGGGAGGGGAGAGACCCAGTACTTC. Translating it yields CASSWRGRGETQYF.

The rearrangement joins TRBV29-1 to TRBJ2-7; 8 positions agree with TRBD1. The ends lost 6 bases at V and 5 bases at J; junction bases unmatched: 9. Germline V gene data show CDR1 as SQVTM and CDR2 as ANQGSEA. The CDR3 is made up of 13 amino acids. CDR3: CSVLTGTGNEQYF. The CDR3 DNA reads TGCAGCGTCCTAACCGGGACAGGCAACGAGCAGTACTTC.

The V gene is TRBV7-2, the J gene TRBJ2-3, with 10 nucleotides matching TRBD2. CDR3 size: 15 residues. Trimming cost V 5 bases and J 6 bases; bases outside gene matches: 8. Germline CDR1 and CDR2: SGHTA and FQGNSA. The CDR3 region is CASSQLAGVFDTQYF. The CDR3 DNA is TGTGCCAGCAGCCAGCTAGCGGGGGTTTTTGATACGCAGTATTTT.